The clone carrying this T cell receptor (beta chain) occurred a few times. Antigen: not known. The entry originates in a study of T cells after yellow fever vaccination. Turning to the study itself: Preparation of fractions with low cell numbers was performed using SMART-Seq v4 Ultra Low Input.

For TCR, cDNA came from 5'RACE template switching, which added a universal primer site and UMIs. TCRdb reprocessed the 5' RACE reads with MiXCR, giving one entry per CDR3 protein. The data contain under 600,000 distinct CDR3 sequences, 20% to 25% of them singletons. V gave up 4 bases and J gave up 5 bases; unmatched junction bases: 17. The CDR3 contains 18 residues. Looked up from germline, CDR1 is LGHNA and CDR2 is YSLEER. Study-wide results and caveats: Peaking on day 5 versus 15, the secondary response was faster but weaker. There was a possibility that FACS-sorted repertoires contained abundant clonotypes contaminating from the bulk population.

The starting material was PBMCs, obtained more than 20 days after the first yellow fever vaccination. The rearrangement uses TRBV4-3 and TRBJ2-3; 8 nucleotides align to TRBD2. The receptor's source is a man aged 18 to 29 who received the YFV17D yellow fever vaccine. CDR3 amino acids: CASSLQVTPGGAQDTQYF. DNA of the CDR3: TGCGCCAGCAGCCTACAAGTGACCCCGGGGGGGGCGCAAGATACGCAGTATTTT.